The 18 T cell receptor beta chains given below trace back to one sample, sequenced in a study of Ad26.COV2.S vaccination and SARS-CoV-2 variants. Generated by immunoSEQ multiplex PCR, the TCRdb table keeps only in-frame clones and is missing some. The sample carries roughly 420,000 clones, roughly 89% recorded once. As to treatment: about 20 received Ad26.COV2.S at low or high dose, single or two shots; a few received placebo; per-sample allocation not given. It was on day 63 after the first vaccine or placebo injection that samples were taken. Material: peripheral blood, obtained in a trial of Ad26.COV2.S vaccine versus placebo. The receptors here all came from a person aged 18 to 59 who received the Ad26.COV2.S COVID-19 vaccine or a placebo.

The chain couples TRBV21-1 to TRBJ2-7; no DNA check was done on the table's D call, TRBD2. TRBV21-1 is given as a pseudogene. The CDR3 contains 15 residues. The CDR3: CASSKAVSGRYEQYV. Written as DNA, the CDR3 is TGTGCCAGCAGCAAAGCGGTATCAGGGAGGTACGAGCAGTACGTC.

There are a few counts of this clone. The chain couples TRBV15 to TRBJ1-5, with 9 bases identical to TRBD1. CDR3 length equals 15 residues. The V gene's germline CDR1 is LNHNV and CDR2 YYDKDF (reference sequence). J was trimmed by 6 bases and V by 6 bases; bases with no gene match: 9. CDR3 sequence (DNA): TGTGCCACCAGTTTCAGGGGACAGGGACTTCAGCCCCAGCATTTT. As protein: CATSFRGQGLQPQHF.

This clone came up a few times. The genes are TRBV7-9 and TRBJ2-1; TRBD2 aligns across 14 bases. Per germline, CDR1 SEHNR and CDR2 FQNEAQ (reference sequence). V was clipped by 5 bases and J by 3 bases; unmatched bases: 6. The CDR3 is 17 amino acids. CDR3 sequence reads: CASSIGTSGSLYNEQFF. DNA of the CDR3: TGTGCCAGCAGCATAGGGACTAGCGGGAGTCTCTACAATGAGCAGTTCTTC.

The chain recombines TRBV7-6 with TRBJ1-1, with D uncertain. The CDR3 sequence is 12 residues long. Trimming took 5 bases from V and 0 from J, leaving 4 bases between them. In germline, CDR1 is SGHVS, CDR2 FNYEAQ. The CDR3 nucleotides read TGTGCCAGCAGCCTCATGAACACTGAAGCTTTCTTT. This sequence encodes CASSLMNTEAFF.

The count of this clone is one. The chain has TRBV12-3 or TRBV12-4 and TRBJ2-3; D not certain. Deletions cut 6 bases from V and 6 bases from J, with 7 bases between. The CDR3 extends over 11 amino acids. The CDR3 protein is CASRIVDTQYF. As DNA, the CDR3 is TGTGCCAGCAGAATTGTGGATACGCAGTATTTT.

V is TRBV7-2 and J is TRBJ1-6; D is uncertain. The CDR3 spans 13 residues. With 5 bases removed from V and 5 bases from J, the gap between germline ends came to 7 bases. CDR1 is SGHTA and CDR2 is FQGNSA in the germline V gene. In nucleotides, the CDR3 is TGTGCCAGCAGCCCCCGGGATAATTCACCCCTCCACTTT. Its protein is CASSPRDNSPLHF.

This chain links TRBV10-3 with TRBJ1-6, with D unclear. The ends were cut back, 10 bases at V and 5 bases at J, with 18 bases in the middle. CDR3 size: 15 residues. Germline CDR1 ENHRY, CDR2 SYGVKD. CDR3 residues: CATMRGVGDNSPLHF. Here the CDR3 DNA reads TGTGCCACCATGCGTGGGGTCGGGGATAATTCACCCCTCCACTTT.

This rearrangement joins TRBV5-8 to TRBJ2-1, with 10 bases fitting TRBD1. The CDR3 is made up of 16 amino acids. CDR1 SGHTS and CDR2 YDEGEE come from the germline V gene. Trimming took 7 bases from V and 7 from J; bases not matched to a gene: 14. The chain's CDR3 is CASPNPPGTGANEQFF. The CDR3 nucleotides are TGTGCCAGCCCCAACCCACCCGGGACAGGGGCTAATGAGCAGTTCTTC. The whole variable domain, remainder taken from reference TRBV5-8 and TRBJ2-1, is EAGVTQSPTHLIKTRGQQATLRCSPISGHTSVYWYQQALGLGLQFLLWYDEGEERNRGNFPPRFSGRQFPNYSSELNVNALELEDSALYLCASPNPPGTGANEQFFGPGTRLTVL.

The chain carries TRBV7-2 and TRBJ2-2, with D unresolved. Trimming pared 5 bases from V and 8 bases from J, leaving 15 bases between. This CDR3 comprises 14 residues. Looked up from germline, CDR1 is SGHTA and CDR2 is FQGNSA. The CDR3 is CASSLSHAGGELFF. CDR3 in DNA: TGTGCCAGCAGCCTCTCACACGCTGGGGGGGAGCTGTTTTTT.

This clone was detected a few times. This rearrangement joins TRBV5-4 to TRBJ2-1; TRBD1 matches at 8 bases. V was clipped by 2 bases and J by 5 bases; unmatched bases: 3. The CDR3 loop spans 14 amino acids. Looked up from germline, CDR1 is SGHNT and CDR2 is YYREEE (reference sequence). The CDR3 DNA follows: TGTGCCAGCAGCTTACCGGGACAGGACAATGAGCAGTTCTTC. Translated: CASSLPGQDNEQFF.

CDR3 region: CASSLQGWSTDTQYF. DNA of the CDR3: TGTGCCAGCAGCTTACAGGGTTGGAGCACAGATACGCAGTATTTT. The rearrangement uses TRBV11-3 and TRBJ2-3; tentatively, D is TRBD1 (5 bases). There are 15 residues in the CDR3. In germline, CDR1 is SGHNT, CDR2 YENEEA. Trimming pared 2 bases from V and 0 bases from J, leaving 9 bases between.

This clone came up once. The chain recombines TRBV10-3 with TRBJ1-1, with TRBD1 matching over 9 bases. V shed 6 bases and J 6 bases; nucleotides not matched to a gene: 5. This CDR3 has 13 amino acids. Germline CDR1 is ENHRY and CDR2 is SYGVKD. The CDR3 is CAISGQGSAEAFF. The DNA for the CDR3 is TGTGCCATCAGCGGACAGGGGTCCGCTGAAGCTTTCTTT.

The chain links TRBV3-1 (or the pseudogene TRBV3-2) to TRBJ1-1; 7 bases map to TRBD1. Germline CDR1 LGHDT, CDR2 YNNKEL (reference sequence). With V trimmed by 0 bases and J by 4 bases, 5 bases remained unmatched. CDR3 length equals 15 residues. The CDR3 is CASSQEKGASTEAFF. The CDR3 coding sequence is TGTGCCAGCAGCCAAGAGAAGGGGGCGAGCACTGAAGCTTTCTTT.

The chain uses TRBV5-8 and TRBJ2-7; the match to TRBD1 covers 7 bases. The CDR3 consists of 11 residues. Germline V lookup: CDR1 SGHTS, CDR2 YDEGEE. V was pared by 9 bases and J by 4 bases, with 4 bases of the junction left unmatched. The CDR3 nucleotides are TGTGCCACCACGACAGGGTACGAGCAGTACGTC. It codes for CATTTGYEQYV.

The genes are TRBV4-3 and TRBJ1-6; D unclear. The CDR3 is made up of 18 amino acids. V dropped 0 bases and J dropped 0 bases, with 12 bases sitting between them. The germline V gene encodes CDR1 LGHNA and CDR2 YSLEER. DNA of the CDR3: TGCGCCAGCAGCCAAGATGGGCACCTCAGCTCCTATAATTCACCCCTCCACTTT. Amino acid sequence: CASSQDGHLSSYNSPLHF.

The rearrangement links TRBV7-9 to TRBJ2-2, with TRBD1 matching over 9 bases. V was pared by 2 bases and J by 7 bases, with 8 bases of the junction left unmatched. This CDR3 contains 16 residues. Germline V lookup: CDR1 SEHNR, CDR2 FQNEAQ (reference sequence). The CDR3 spells CASSLTYRGPDGELFF. In nucleotides, the CDR3 is TGTGCCAGCAGCTTAACTTACAGGGGGCCAGACGGGGAGCTGTTTTTT.

This chain joins TRBV29-1 and TRBJ1-2, with D uncertain. This CDR3 is built from 14 residues. Trimming shortened V by 1 base and J by 4 bases, and 13 bases separated the two germline ends. Per the germline V gene, CDR1 is SQVTM and CDR2 is ANQGSEA. The chain's CDR3 is CSVEAFTEVYGYTF. Here the CDR3 DNA reads TGCAGCGTTGAAGCTTTTACGGAGGTCTATGGCTACACCTTC.

This clone showed up just once. CDR3 nucleotide sequence: TGTGCCAGCAGCCGCAGGGGGCACACTGAAGCTTTCTTT. Its translation: CASSRRGHTEAFF. This chain joins TRBV11-3 and TRBJ1-1; TRBD1 aligns across 8 bases. The V and J ends lost 5 bases and 3 bases, in that order; junction bases with no gene match: 2. The CDR3 consists of 13 residues. Germline V gene data show CDR1 as SGHNT and CDR2 as YENEEA.